A single sample gave rise to the 19 T cell receptor beta chains below, sequenced in a study of blood T cells in healthy people across ages. The use of a sample-barcoded 5' primer and a J-beta primer mix characterized a second PCR of roughly 6 to 11 cycles. In TCRdb, the 5' RACE reads were re-called with MiXCR into one record per CDR3 protein. In the table there are approximately 1.5 million distinct CDR3 sequences, 30% to 40% of which are singletons. The sequencing input was blood. The receptor source for this set is a woman in her thirties in good health.

This clonotype was found many times. The chain combines TRBV11-2 with TRBJ2-5; D is tentatively TRBD1 or TRBD2 (5 bases each). V lost 4 bases and J 5 bases, leaving 8 bases between the germline ends. The CDR3 length is 12 residues. Germline V lookup: CDR1 SGHAT, CDR2 FQNNGV. The CDR3 here is CASSSEGETQYF. The CDR3 DNA reads as TGTGCCAGCAGCTCCGAGGGGGAGACCCAGTACTTC.

A remark on this clonotype: Mismatch with germline at one junction end may stem from a read error. This chain joins TRBV7-6 and TRBJ2-7; TRBD2 matches at 14 bases. This CDR3 has 14 residues. Germline lookup yields CDR1 SGHVS and CDR2 FNYEAQ. This CDR3 is CPSSRLAGGYEQYF. The CDR3 DNA is TGTCCCAGCAGCAGACTAGCGGGAGGGTACGAGCAGTACTTC.

This rearrangement joins TRBV18 to TRBJ2-3, with D tentatively TRBD2 (6 bases). Deletions cut 0 bases from V and 2 bases from J, with 9 bases between. Germline values: CDR1 KGHSH, CDR2 LQKENI. This CDR3 region has 15 residues. CDR3 protein: CASSPPLALTDTQYF. The CDR3, as DNA: TGTGCCAGCTCACCACCACTAGCCCTCACAGATACGCAGTATTTT. The full variable domain, in which reference TRBV18 and TRBJ2-3 provide the parts outside the CDR3, is NAGVMQNPRHLVRRRGQEARLRCSPMKGHSHVYWYRQLPEEGLKFMVYLQKENIIDESGMPKERFSAEFPKEGPSILRIQQVVRGDSAAYFCASSPPLALTDTQYFGPGTRLTVL.

This chain links TRBV12-3 or TRBV12-4 with TRBJ2-5, with 12 bases matching TRBD1. This CDR3 is built from 15 residues. V was clipped by 5 bases and J by 4 bases; unmatched bases: 5. CDR3 protein: CASSPWDRGRETQYF. The CDR3 bases are TGTGCCAGCAGTCCCTGGGACAGGGGGCGAGAGACCCAGTACTTC.

The chain joins TRBV5-6 to TRBJ2-7, with D perhaps being TRBD1 or TRBD2 (5 bases each). The CDR3 sequence is 16 residues long. V was trimmed by 3 bases and J by 7 bases, leaving 23 bases between them. In germline, CDR1 is SGHDT, CDR2 YYEEEE. The CDR3 nucleotides are TGTGCCAGCAGCTCCGCCGGGACCGAGTGGGGCACAGAGCAGTACTTC. Encoded protein: CASSSAGTEWGTEQYF.

This clonotype came up a few times. The chain carries TRBV27 and TRBJ2-3; TRBD1 matches 11 bases. The ends lost 2 bases at V and 4 bases at J; junction bases unmatched: 5. Germline V lookup: CDR1 MNHEY, CDR2 SMNVEV (reference sequence). The CDR3 length is 16 residues. In DNA form, the CDR3 reads TGTGCCAGCAGTTTAAGGGGGGACAGGGGGGCAGATACGCAGTATTTT. This codes for CASSLRGDRGADTQYF.

The V gene is TRBV7-9, the J gene TRBJ1-4, with 9 bases identical to TRBD1. With V trimmed by 5 bases and J by 8 bases, 12 bases remained unmatched. CDR3 length: 16 amino acids. Germline values: CDR1 SEHNR, CDR2 FQNEAQ (reference sequence). The CDR3 loop is CASSDPTRDREEKLFF. The CDR3 bases are TGTGCCAGCAGCGACCCCACCCGGGACAGGGAGGAAAAACTGTTTTTT.

This clonotype was counted a single time. A clone one base away is much larger, so this may be a read error. CDR3 in amino acids: CSVEGWGPSYNAQFF. For the CDR3, the DNA is TGCAGCGTTGAAGGGTGGGGCCCCTCCTACAATGCGCAGTTCTTC. The chain combines TRBV29-1 with TRBJ2-1; TRBD1 might be the D (5 bases). This CDR3 region has 15 residues. Germline V gene sequence: CDR1 SQVTM, CDR2 ANQGSEA.

The V and J genes are TRBV20-1 and TRBJ1-2, with 8 bases aligning to TRBD1. The germline gives CDR1 DFQATT, CDR2 SNEGSKA (reference sequence). The trim removed 1 base at V and 4 bases at J, leaving 14 bases unmatched. The CDR3 is made up of 17 amino acids. CDR3 coding DNA: TGCAGTGCTAGAGCTAGGGAGACAGGGGATACCCTCTATGGCTACACCTTC. Amino acids: CSARARETGDTLYGYTF.

This clonotype was detected ten times or more. The chain joins TRBV6-1 to TRBJ2-7; D not resolved. This CDR3 comprises 12 residues. In germline, CDR1 is MNHNS, CDR2 SASEGT. Trimming removed 4 bases from V and 7 bases from J, with 11 bases in between. CDR3 in amino acids: CASSVQSWEQYF. The DNA of the CDR3 is TGTGCCAGCAGTGTCCAGTCCTGGGAGCAGTACTTC.

The chain is built from TRBV9 and TRBJ2-1, with a weak D call TRBD2 (7 bases). The CDR3 length is 16 residues. Germline CDR1 reads SGDLS; CDR2 reads YYNGEE. Trimming removed 0 bases from V and 4 bases from J, with 14 bases in between. The CDR3 loop reads CASSVEGRGGYNEQFF. The CDR3 DNA is TGTGCCAGCAGCGTAGAGGGGAGGGGGGGATACAATGAGCAGTTCTTC.

This clonotype was found a few times. The V gene is TRBV27, the J gene TRBJ2-7; TRBD2 matches at 12 bases. The CDR3 covers 17 residues. V was clipped by 0 bases and J by 4 bases; unmatched bases: 7. CDR1 and CDR2 (germline): MNHEY, SMNVEV (reference sequence). The CDR3 nucleotides read TGTGCCAGCAGTTTATCCCGGCGGCTAGCGGGAGGGTACGAGCAGTACTTC. This codes for CASSLSRRLAGGYEQYF.

This clonotype showed up just once. V gene TRBV2 combines with J gene TRBJ1-1; D may be TRBD1 (6 bases). Germline CDR1 is SNHLY and CDR2 is FYNNEI. There are 14 residues in the CDR3. V lost 6 bases, J lost 4 bases, and 15 bases lay in between. The CDR3 loop reads CASSAERGGTEAFF. The CDR3 DNA follows: TGTGCCAGCAGCGCAGAGAGAGGGGGCACTGAAGCTTTCTTT. The variable domain in full, with the rest retrieved from reference TRBV2 and TRBJ1-1, is EPEVTQTPSHQVTQMGQEVILRCVPISNHLYFYWYRQILGQKVEFLVSFYNNEISEKSEIFDDQFSVERPDGSNFTLKIRSTKLEDSAMYFCASSAERGGTEAFFGQGTRLTVV.

The chain couples TRBV7-8 to TRBJ2-1; 11 positions match TRBD2. CDR3 length equals 14 residues. Germline assignment: CDR1 SGHVS and CDR2 FQNEAQ. V was clipped by 4 bases and J by 7 bases; unmatched bases: 3. The CDR3 loop is CASSSSGGFNEQFF. In DNA, the CDR3 is TGTGCCAGCAGCTCTAGCGGGGGGTTTAATGAGCAGTTCTTC. The full variable domain, with the rest looked up from reference TRBV7-8 and TRBJ2-1, is GAGVSQSPRYKVAKRGQDVALRCDPISGHVSLFWYQQALGQGPEFLTYFQNEAQLDKSGLPSDRFFAERPEGSVSTLKIQRTQQEDSAVYLCASSSSGGFNEQFFGPGTRLTVL.

The chain links TRBV9 to TRBJ2-2; 7 nucleotides match TRBD1. The CDR3 loop spans 14 amino acids. Germline V CDR1 and CDR2: SGDLS, YYNGEE. CDR3 nucleotide sequence: TGTGCAGGAGACAGGGCGGCGAACACCGGGGAGCTGTTTTTT. Protein sequence: CAGDRAANTGELFF.

Written as DNA, the CDR3 is TGTGCCAGCAGTTTAGTAGTAGGGGTCCAGCCCCAGCATTTT. This translates into CASSLVVGVQPQHF. The genes are TRBV12-3 or TRBV12-4 and TRBJ1-5; maybe TRBD1 (5 bases). V was cut by 1 base and J by 7 bases, with 11 bases left in between. This CDR3 is built from 14 residues.

This clonotype was observed a few times. The chain is built from TRBV2 and TRBJ1-5; D is ambiguous. Germline V CDR1 and CDR2: SNHLY, FYNNEI. The CDR3 runs to 14 residues. V lost 7 bases and J 3 bases, leaving 13 bases between the germline ends. CDR3 in amino acids: CASILDGDNQPQHF. DNA for the CDR3: TGTGCCAGCATTCTCGACGGCGACAATCAGCCCCAGCATTTT.

This clonotype was detected only a few times. The V call is TRBV9, the J call TRBJ1-2; 10 bases map to TRBD1. Looked up from germline, CDR1 is SGDLS and CDR2 is YYNGEE. With 0 bases clipped from V and 5 bases from J, the junction kept 4 bases outside the gene matches. The CDR3 consists of 15 residues. The CDR3, as DNA: TGTGCCAGCAGCGTAGAAGGGACAGGGGTTTATGGCTACACCTTC. It yields the protein CASSVEGTGVYGYTF.

This clonotype was seen more than once but under ten times. This chain uses TRBV5-1 with TRBJ2-7, with TRBD1 matching 7 bases. TRBJ2-5 matches the DNA end more closely, so the J call is doubtful. CDR1 is SGHRS and CDR2 is YFSETQ in the germline V gene. CDR3 length: 15 residues. Here the CDR3 reads CASSLGQGQSETQYF. DNA of the CDR3: TGCGCCAGCAGCTTGGGACAGGGTCAATCAGAGACCCAGTACTTC.